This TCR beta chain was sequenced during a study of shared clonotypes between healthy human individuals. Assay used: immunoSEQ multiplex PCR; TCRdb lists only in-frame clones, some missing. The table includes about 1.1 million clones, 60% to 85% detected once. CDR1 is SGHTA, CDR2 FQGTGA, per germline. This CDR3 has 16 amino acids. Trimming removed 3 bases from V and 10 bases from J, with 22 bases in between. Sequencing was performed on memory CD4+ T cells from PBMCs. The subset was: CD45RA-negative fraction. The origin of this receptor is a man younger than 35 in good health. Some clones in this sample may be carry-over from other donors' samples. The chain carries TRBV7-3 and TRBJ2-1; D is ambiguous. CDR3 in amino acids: CASSLYRTEPLGEQFF. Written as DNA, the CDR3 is TGTGCCAGCAGCTTGTATCGGACGGAGCCACTGGGGGAGCAGTTCTTC.